Included here is one T cell receptor (beta chain) sequence, with context. This entry belongs to a study of blood T cell repertoires in COVID-19. Study as a whole: Collection of acute and convalescent COVID-19 samples took place in the United States, Italy and Spain. T cells, B-cell-depleted T cells, or PBMCs provided the cDNA or gDNA that served as material.

Patients at the Seattle site were enrolled during active infection and followed longitudinally. In the authors' workflow: The assay estimated nucleated cells by amplifying reference gene primers. Method: immunoSEQ multiplex PCR; TCRdb's copy keeps in-frame clones and lacks some. V and J calls and clone size come straight from that table; D and trimming were deduced from the DNA. The data show about 420,000 clones, 85% to 90% seen once. This CDR3 has 14 residues. Germline trimming cut 5 bases from V and 1 base from J; bases unmatched to any gene: 7. Looked up from germline, CDR1 is SQVTM and CDR2 is ANQGSEA.

The sample was peripheral blood. The V gene is TRBV29-1, the J gene TRBJ1-1, with TRBD1 matching over 7 bases. The source of this sequence is a young man with COVID-19, enrolled during active disease. CDR3 sequence: CSVFVTGRNTEAFF. Written as DNA, the CDR3 is TGCAGCGTTTTCGTGACAGGGAGGAACACTGAAGCTTTCTTT.